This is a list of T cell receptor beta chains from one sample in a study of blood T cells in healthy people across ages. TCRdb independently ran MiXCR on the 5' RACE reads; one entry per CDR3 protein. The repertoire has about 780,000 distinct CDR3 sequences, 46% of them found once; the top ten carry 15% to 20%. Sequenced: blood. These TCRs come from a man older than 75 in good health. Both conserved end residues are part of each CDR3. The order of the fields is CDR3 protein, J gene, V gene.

CASSKAGVYEQYF,TRBJ2-7,TRBV21-1
CASSGRAQGTDTQYF,TRBJ2-3,TRBV4-3
CSVEDRQTNEGYTF,TRBJ1-2,TRBV29-1
CASTDRVPEAFF,TRBJ1-1,TRBV7-6
CAGKRDGETQYF,TRBJ2-5,TRBV6-2/TRBV6-3
CSVGAMGGGELFF,TRBJ2-2,TRBV29-1
CSVETSGSRRNEQFF,TRBJ2-1,TRBV29-1
CASSVTQGGQFF,TRBJ2-1,TRBV9
CASSVGRLAGQFF,TRBJ2-1,TRBV11-1
CASTLSHQRTDTQYF,TRBJ2-3,TRBV2
CASIRGALQGNNSPLHF,TRBJ1-6,TRBV28